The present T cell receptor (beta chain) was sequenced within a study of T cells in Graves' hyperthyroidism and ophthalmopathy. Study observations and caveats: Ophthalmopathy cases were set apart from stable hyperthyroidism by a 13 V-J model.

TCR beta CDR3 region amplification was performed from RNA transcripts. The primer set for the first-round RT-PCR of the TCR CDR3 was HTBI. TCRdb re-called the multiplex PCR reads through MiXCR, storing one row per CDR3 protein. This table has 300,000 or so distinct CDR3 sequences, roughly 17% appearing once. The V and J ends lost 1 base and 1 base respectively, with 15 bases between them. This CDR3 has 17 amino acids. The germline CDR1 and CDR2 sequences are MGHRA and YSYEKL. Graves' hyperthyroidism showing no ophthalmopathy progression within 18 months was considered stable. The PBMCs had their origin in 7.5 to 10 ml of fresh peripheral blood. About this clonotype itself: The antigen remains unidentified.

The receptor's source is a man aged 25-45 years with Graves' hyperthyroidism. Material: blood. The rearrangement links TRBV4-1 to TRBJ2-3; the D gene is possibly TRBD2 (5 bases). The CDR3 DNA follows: TGCGCCAGCAGCCAAGTATCGACCGCCGGGGGCACAGATACGCAGTATTTT. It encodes CASSQVSTAGGTDTQYF.